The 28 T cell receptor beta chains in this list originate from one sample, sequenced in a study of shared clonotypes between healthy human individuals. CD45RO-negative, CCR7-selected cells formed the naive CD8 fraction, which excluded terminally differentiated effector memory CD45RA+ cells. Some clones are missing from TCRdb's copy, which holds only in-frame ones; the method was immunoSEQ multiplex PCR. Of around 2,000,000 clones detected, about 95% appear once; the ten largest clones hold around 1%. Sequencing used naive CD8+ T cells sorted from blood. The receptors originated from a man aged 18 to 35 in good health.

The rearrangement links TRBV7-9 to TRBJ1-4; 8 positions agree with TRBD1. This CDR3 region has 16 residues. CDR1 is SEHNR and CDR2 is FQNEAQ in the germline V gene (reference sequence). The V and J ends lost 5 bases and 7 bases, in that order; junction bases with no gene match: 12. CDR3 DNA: TGTGCCAGCAGCGGCCACCGGGACAGGAGAGGTGAAAAACTGTTTTTT. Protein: CASSGHRDRRGEKLFF. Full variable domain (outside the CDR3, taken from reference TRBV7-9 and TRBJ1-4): DTGVSQNPRHKITKRGQNVTFRCDPISEHNRLYWYRQTLGQGPEFLTYFQNEAQLEKSRLLSDRFSAERPKGSFSTLEIQRTEQGDSAMYLCASSGHRDRRGEKLFFGSGTQLSVL.

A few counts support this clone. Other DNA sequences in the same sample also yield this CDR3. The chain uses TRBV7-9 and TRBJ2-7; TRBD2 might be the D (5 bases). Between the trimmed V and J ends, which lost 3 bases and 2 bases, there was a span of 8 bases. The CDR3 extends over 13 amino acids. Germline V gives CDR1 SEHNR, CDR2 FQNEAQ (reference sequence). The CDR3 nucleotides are TGTGCCAGCAGCTTCGGGGAAGCCTACGAGCAGTACTTC. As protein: CASSFGEAYEQYF.

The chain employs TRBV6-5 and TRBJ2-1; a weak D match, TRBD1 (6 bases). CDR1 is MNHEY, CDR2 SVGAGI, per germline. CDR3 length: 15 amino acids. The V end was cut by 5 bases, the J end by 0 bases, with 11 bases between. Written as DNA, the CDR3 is TGTGCCAGCAGTAACAGGGAGTACTCCTACAATGAGCAGTTCTTC. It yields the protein CASSNREYSYNEQFF.

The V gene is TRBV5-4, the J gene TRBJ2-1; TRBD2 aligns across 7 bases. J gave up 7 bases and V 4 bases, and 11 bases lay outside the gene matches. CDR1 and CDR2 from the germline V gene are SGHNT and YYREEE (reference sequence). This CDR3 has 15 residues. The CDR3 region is CASSRGEGEENEQFF. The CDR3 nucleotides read TGTGCCAGCAGCCGGGGGGAGGGAGAAGAGAATGAGCAGTTCTTC.

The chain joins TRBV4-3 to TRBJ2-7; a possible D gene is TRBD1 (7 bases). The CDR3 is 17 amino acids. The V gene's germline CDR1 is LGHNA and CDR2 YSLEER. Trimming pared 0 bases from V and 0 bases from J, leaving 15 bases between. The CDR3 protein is CASSQDRGTESSYEQYF. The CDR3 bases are TGCGCCAGCAGCCAAGATCGGGGGACAGAGAGCTCCTACGAGCAGTACTTC.

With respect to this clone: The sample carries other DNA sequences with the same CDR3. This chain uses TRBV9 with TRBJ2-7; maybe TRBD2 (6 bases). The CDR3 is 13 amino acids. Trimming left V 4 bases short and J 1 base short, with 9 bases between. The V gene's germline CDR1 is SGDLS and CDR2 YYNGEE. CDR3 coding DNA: TGTGCCAGCAGCCTAGCGCCTTCCTACGAGCAGTACTTC. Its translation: CASSLAPSYEQYF. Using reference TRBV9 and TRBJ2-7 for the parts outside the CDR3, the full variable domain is DSGVTQTPKHLITATGQRVTLRCSPRSGDLSVYWYQQSLDQGLQFLIQYYNGEERAKGNILERFSAQQFPDLHSELNLSSLELGDSALYFCASSLAPSYEQYFGPGTRLTVT.

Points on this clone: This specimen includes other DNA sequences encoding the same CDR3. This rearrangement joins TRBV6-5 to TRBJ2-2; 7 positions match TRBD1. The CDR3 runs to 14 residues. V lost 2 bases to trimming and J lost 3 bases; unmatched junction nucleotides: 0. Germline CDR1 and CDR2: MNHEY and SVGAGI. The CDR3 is CASSYGTDTGELFF. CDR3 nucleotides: TGTGCCAGCAGTTACGGGACAGACACCGGGGAGCTGTTTTTT.

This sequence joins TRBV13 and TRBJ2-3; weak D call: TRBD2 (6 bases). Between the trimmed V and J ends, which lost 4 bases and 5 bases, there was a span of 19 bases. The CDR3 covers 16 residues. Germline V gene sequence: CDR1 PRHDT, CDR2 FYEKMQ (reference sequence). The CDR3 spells CASSSGLGEAEDTQYF. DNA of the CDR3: TGTGCCAGCAGCTCCGGTCTTGGGGAGGCGGAAGATACGCAGTATTTT. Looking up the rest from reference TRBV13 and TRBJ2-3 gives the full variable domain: AAGVIQSPRHLIKEKRETATLKCYPIPRHDTVYWYQQGPGQDPQFLISFYEKMQSDKGSIPDRFSAQQFSDYHSELNMSSLELGDSALYFCASSSGLGEAEDTQYFGPGTRLTVL.

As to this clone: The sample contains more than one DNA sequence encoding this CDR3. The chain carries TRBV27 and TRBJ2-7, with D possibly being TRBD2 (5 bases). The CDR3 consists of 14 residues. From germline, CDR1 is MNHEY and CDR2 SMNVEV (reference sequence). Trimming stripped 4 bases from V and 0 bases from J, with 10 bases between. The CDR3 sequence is CASSWTGSSYEQYF. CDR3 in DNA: TGTGCCAGCAGTTGGACTGGTAGCTCCTACGAGCAGTACTTC.

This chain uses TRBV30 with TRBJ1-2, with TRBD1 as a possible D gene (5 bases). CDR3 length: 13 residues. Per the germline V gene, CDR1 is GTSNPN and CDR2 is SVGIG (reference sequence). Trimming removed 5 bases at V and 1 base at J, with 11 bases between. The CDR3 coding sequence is TGTGCCTGGGAACCTGACAGTAACTATGGCTACACCTTC. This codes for CAWEPDSNYGYTF.

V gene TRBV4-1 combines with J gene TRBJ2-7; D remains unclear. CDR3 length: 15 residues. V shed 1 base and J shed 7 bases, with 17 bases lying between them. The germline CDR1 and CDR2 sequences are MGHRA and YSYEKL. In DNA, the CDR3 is TGCGCCAGCAGCCAAGGTCCAGGCAGGTTGGAGGAGCAGTACTTC. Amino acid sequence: CASSQGPGRLEEQYF.

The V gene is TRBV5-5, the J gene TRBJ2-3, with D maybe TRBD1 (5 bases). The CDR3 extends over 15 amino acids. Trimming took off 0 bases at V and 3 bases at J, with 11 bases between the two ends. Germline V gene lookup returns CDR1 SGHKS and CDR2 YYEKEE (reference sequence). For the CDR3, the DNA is TGTGCCAGCAGCTTGGTGACAGCGATTACAGATACGCAGTATTTT. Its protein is CASSLVTAITDTQYF.

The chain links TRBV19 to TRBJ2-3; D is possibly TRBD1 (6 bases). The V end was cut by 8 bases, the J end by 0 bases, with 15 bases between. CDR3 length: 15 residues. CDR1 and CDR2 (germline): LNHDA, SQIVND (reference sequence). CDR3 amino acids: CASDEGGSSTDTQYF. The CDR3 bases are TGTGCCAGTGATGAAGGGGGATCCAGCACAGATACGCAGTATTTT.

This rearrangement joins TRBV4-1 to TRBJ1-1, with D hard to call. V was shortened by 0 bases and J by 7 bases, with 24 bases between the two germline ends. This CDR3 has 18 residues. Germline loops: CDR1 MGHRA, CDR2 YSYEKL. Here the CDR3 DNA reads TGCGCCAGCAGCCAAGATCTTCTTATGAGGGCGGGCGGGTATGAAGCTTTCTTT. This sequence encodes CASSQDLLMRAGGYEAFF.

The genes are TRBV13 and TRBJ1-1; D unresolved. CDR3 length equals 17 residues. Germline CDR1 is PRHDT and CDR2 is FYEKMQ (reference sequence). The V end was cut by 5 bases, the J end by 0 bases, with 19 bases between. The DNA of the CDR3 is TGTGCCAGCAGCGATACTACCCTGGGAGGGATGAACACTGAAGCTTTCTTT. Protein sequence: CASSDTTLGGMNTEAFF.

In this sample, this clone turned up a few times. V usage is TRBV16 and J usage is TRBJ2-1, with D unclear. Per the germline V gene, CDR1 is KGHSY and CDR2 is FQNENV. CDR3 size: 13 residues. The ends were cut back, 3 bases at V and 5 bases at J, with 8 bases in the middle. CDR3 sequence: CASSQGYDNEQFF. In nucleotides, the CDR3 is TGTGCCAGCAGCCAGGGCTACGACAATGAGCAGTTCTTC.

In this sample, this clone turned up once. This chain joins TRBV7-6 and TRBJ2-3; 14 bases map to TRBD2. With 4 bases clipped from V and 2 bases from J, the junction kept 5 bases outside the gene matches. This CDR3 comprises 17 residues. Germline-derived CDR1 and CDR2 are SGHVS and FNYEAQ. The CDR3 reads CASSSGLAGGPTDTQYF. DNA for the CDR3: TGTGCCAGCAGCTCCGGACTAGCGGGAGGCCCCACAGATACGCAGTATTTT.

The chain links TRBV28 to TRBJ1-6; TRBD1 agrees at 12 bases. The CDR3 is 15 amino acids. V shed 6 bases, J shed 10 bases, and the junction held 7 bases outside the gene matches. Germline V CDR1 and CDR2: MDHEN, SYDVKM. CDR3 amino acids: CASSQGTGGGSPLHF. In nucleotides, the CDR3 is TGTGCCAGCAGCCAAGGGACAGGGGGCGGGTCACCCCTCCACTTT.

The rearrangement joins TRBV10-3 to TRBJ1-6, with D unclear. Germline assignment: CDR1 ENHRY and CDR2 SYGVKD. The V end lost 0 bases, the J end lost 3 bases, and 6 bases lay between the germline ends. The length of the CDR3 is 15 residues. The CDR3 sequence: CAISESYVYNSPLHF. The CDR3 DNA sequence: TGTGCCATCAGTGAGTCGTACGTCTATAATTCACCCCTCCACTTT.

DNA of the CDR3: TGCGCCAGCAGCGGGCTAGCGGGACAAGAGACCCAGTACTTC. Translating it yields CASSGLAGQETQYF. This sequence joins TRBV5-1 and TRBJ2-5; 9 nucleotides match TRBD2. CDR1 is SGHRS, CDR2 YFSETQ, per germline. With V trimmed by 4 bases and J by 2 bases, 3 bases remained unmatched. CDR3 length: 14 residues.

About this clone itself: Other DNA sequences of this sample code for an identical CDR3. The CDR3 loop is CASSPGGNTEAFF. The DNA for the CDR3 is TGTGCCAGCAGCCCTGGGGGGAACACTGAAGCTTTCTTT. This chain uses TRBV9 with TRBJ1-1, with a weak D call TRBD1 (5 bases). V was pared by 4 bases and J by 1 base, with 8 bases between. The length of the CDR3 is 13 residues. Germline CDR1 SGDLS, CDR2 YYNGEE.

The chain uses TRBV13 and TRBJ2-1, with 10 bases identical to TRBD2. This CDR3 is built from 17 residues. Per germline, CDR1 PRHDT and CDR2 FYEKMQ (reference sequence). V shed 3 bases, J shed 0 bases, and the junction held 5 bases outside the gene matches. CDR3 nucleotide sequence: TGTGCCAGCAGCTTGGCGGCTAGCGGGAGCTCCTACAATGAGCAGTTCTTC. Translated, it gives CASSLAASGSSYNEQFF.

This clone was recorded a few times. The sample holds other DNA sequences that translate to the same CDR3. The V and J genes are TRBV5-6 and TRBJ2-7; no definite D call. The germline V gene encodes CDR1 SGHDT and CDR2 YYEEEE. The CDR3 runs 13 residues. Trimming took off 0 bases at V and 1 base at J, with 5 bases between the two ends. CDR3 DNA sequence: TGTGCCAGCAGCTTGGACGGATCCTACGAGCAGTACTTC. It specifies CASSLDGSYEQYF.

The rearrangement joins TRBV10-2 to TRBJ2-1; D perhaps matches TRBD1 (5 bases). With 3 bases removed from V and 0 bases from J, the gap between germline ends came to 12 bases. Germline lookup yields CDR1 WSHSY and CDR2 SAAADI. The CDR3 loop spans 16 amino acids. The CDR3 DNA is TGCGCCAGCAGTGATACCAGGGCTAGCTCCTACAATGAGCAGTTCTTC. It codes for CASSDTRASSYNEQFF.

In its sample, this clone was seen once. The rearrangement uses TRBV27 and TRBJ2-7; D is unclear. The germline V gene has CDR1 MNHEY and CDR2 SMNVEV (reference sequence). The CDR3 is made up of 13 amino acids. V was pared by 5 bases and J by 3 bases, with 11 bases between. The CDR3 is CASSPDHLYEQYF. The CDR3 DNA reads TGTGCCAGCAGTCCCGATCATCTCTACGAGCAGTACTTC.

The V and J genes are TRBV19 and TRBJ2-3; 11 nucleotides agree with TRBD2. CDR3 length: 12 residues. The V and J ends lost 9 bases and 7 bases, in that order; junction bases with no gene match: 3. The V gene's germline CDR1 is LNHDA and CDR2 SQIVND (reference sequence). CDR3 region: CASLAGGYTQYF. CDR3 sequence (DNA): TGTGCCAGCCTAGCGGGAGGCTATACGCAGTATTTT.

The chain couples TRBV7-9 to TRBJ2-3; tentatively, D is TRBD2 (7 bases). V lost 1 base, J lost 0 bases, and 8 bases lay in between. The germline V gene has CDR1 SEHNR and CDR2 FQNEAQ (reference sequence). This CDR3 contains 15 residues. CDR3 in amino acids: CASSLEGGSTDTQYF. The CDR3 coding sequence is TGTGCCAGCAGCTTAGAGGGGGGGAGCACAGATACGCAGTATTTT.

The DNA for the CDR3 is TGCGCCAGCAGCATCGGACGAACTATGAACACTGAAGCTTTCTTT. Translating gives CASSIGRTMNTEAFF. The chain carries TRBV5-1 and TRBJ1-1; D remains ambiguous. This CDR3 contains 15 residues. V was cut by 4 bases and J by 0 bases, with 13 bases left in between. Per germline, CDR1 SGHRS and CDR2 YFSETQ.